Presented here are 3 T cell receptor beta chains from one specimen sequenced in a study of cytomegalovirus exposure and HLA in healthy donors. Primers for the PCR totalled 60 Vbeta and 13 Jbeta. The data were produced by immunoSEQ multiplex PCR, yet TCRdb's version contains in-frame clones alone and is incomplete. Counted here are 150,000 to 180,000 clones, 65% to 80% occurring once; the ten biggest clones make up 3% to 4%. The sequenced material came from PBMCs. The source is a woman in her thirties or forties in good health and CMV-seronegative.

The table lists this clone with a count of one. This sequence joins TRBV2 and TRBJ2-2; 7 nucleotides agree with TRBD1. The CDR3 consists of 15 residues. Germline V gene lookup returns CDR1 SNHLY and CDR2 FYNNEI. Trimming took 2 bases from V and 7 from J; bases not matched to a gene: 7. The chain's CDR3 is CASSERTGAVGELFF. CDR3 coding DNA: TGTGCCAGCAGTGAACGAACAGGGGCAGTCGGGGAGCTGTTTTTT. Looking up the rest from reference TRBV2 and TRBJ2-2 gives the full variable domain: EPEVTQTPSHQVTQMGQEVILRCVPISNHLYFYWYRQILGQKVEFLVSFYNNEISEKSEIFDDQFSVERPDGSNFTLKIRSTKLEDSAMYFCASSERTGAVGELFFGEGSRLTVL.

The J gene is TRBJ1-3, the V gene TRBV5-1; no firm D call. This CDR3 is 14 amino acids long. V lost 0 bases and J 2 bases, leaving 6 bases between the germline ends. Germline V gene sequence: CDR1 SGHRS, CDR2 YFSETQ. The CDR3 DNA follows: TGCGCCAGCAGCTTGGAGCATACTGGAAACACCATATATTTT. It is translated as CASSLEHTGNTIYF.

The V call is TRBV7-9, the J call TRBJ1-4; a possible D gene is TRBD1 (5 bases). Germline V gene data show CDR1 as SEHNR and CDR2 as FQNEAQ (reference sequence). This CDR3 has 12 amino acids. V was pared by 3 bases and J by 8 bases, with 7 bases between. As DNA, the CDR3 is TGTGCCAGCAGCTTTTCAGGGGAAAAACTGTTTTTT. Amino acid sequence: CASSFSGEKLFF.